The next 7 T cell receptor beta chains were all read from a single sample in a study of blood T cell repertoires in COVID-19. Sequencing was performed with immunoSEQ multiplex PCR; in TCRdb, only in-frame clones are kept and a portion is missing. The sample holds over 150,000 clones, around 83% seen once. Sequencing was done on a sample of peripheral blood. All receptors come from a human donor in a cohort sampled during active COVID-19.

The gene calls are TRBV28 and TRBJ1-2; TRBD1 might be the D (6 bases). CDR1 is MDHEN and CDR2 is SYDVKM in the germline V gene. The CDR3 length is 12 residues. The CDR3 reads CGSGTSNYGYTF. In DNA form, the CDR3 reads TGTGGCAGTGGGACATCTAACTATGGCTACACCTTC.

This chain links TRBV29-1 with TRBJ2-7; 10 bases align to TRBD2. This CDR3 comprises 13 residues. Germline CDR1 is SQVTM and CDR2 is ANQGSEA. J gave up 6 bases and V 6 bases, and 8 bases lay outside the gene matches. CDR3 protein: CSVKSGRASEQYF. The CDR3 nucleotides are TGCAGCGTGAAGAGCGGGAGGGCTTCCGAGCAGTACTTC.

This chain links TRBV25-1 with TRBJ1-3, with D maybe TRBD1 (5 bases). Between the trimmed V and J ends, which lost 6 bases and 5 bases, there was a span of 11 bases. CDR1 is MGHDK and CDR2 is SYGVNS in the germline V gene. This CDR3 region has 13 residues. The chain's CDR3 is CASSLQDRNTIYF. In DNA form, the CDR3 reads TGTGCCAGCAGCTTACAGGACAGAAACACCATATATTTT.

This CDR3 reads CASSFSRGHEAFF. Here the CDR3 DNA reads TGTGCCAGCAGTTTTTCCCGCGGACATGAAGCTTTCTTT. This sequence joins TRBV27 and TRBJ1-1; perhaps TRBD1 as D (5 bases). CDR1 and CDR2 from the germline V gene are MNHEY and SMNVEV (reference sequence). This CDR3 comprises 13 residues. Trimming left V 3 bases short and J 7 bases short, with 12 bases between.

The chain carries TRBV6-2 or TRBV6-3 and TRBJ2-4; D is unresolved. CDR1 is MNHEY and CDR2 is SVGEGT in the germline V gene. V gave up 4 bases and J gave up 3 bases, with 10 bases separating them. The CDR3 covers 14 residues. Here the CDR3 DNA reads TGTGCCAGCAGTTCTCTTCGCGACAAAAACATTCAGTACTTC. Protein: CASSSLRDKNIQYF.

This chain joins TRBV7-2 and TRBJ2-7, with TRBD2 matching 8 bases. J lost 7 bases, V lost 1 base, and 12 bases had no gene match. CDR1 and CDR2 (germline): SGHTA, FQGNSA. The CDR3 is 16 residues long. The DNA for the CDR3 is TGTGCCAGCAGCTTAGGAGGTAGCGGGAAGAGGAGGGAGCAGTACTTC. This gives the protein CASSLGGSGKRREQYF.

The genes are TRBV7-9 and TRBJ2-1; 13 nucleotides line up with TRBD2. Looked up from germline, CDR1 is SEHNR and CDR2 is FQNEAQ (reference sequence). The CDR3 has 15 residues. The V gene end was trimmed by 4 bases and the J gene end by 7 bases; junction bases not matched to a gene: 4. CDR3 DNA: TGTGCCAGCAGCTCGGGGACTAGCGGGACAAATGAGCAGTTCTTC. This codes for CASSSGTSGTNEQFF.